Each of the 19 T cell receptor beta chains below was sequenced from the same sample in a study of blood T cells in healthy people across ages. Combining a sample-barcoded 5' primer with a J-beta primer mix, a second PCR ran for roughly 7 to 12 cycles. TCRdb recomputed calls from the 5' RACE reads with MiXCR, one row per CDR3 protein. The sample consists of a few hundred thousand distinct CDR3 sequences, approximately 25% of them appearing once. The sample taken for sequencing was blood. These receptors were obtained from a woman aged 70-85 years in good health.

CDR3 nucleotides: TGTGCCAGCAGTCTAACGACAGGGATAGGCGAGCAGTTCTTC. Translating it yields CASSLTTGIGEQFF. The V and J genes are TRBV27 and TRBJ2-1; the match to TRBD1 covers 7 bases. The V and J ends lost 5 bases and 10 bases, in that order; junction bases with no gene match: 11. This CDR3 region has 14 residues. Germline V gene sequence: CDR1 MNHEY, CDR2 SMNVEV (reference sequence).

J is TRBJ2-5 and V is TRBV10-3; 12 bases agree with TRBD2. The CDR3 length is 15 residues. The trim removed 4 bases at V and 1 base at J, leaving 1 base unmatched. Germline lookup yields CDR1 ENHRY and CDR2 SYGVKD. CDR3 nucleotide sequence: TGTGCCATCAGTGGACTAGCGGGGGTCCAAGAGACCCAGTACTTC. This encodes CAISGLAGVQETQYF.

This clonotype was seen repeatedly, ten times or more. This chain links TRBV11-2 with TRBJ2-6; D call uncertain. CDR3 length equals 15 residues. Trimming stripped 4 bases from V and 1 base from J, with 8 bases between. Germline-derived CDR1 and CDR2 are SGHAT and FQNNGV. For the CDR3, the DNA is TGTGCCAGCAGCTCCCGTTTGTCTGGGGCCAACGTCCTGACTTTC. It translates to CASSSRLSGANVLTF.

This CDR3 is CASSPGARKYNEQFF. CDR3 nucleotide sequence: TGTGCCAGCAGTCCAGGGGCGCGGAAGTACAATGAGCAGTTCTTC. The V gene is TRBV11-1, the J gene TRBJ2-1, with TRBD1 as a possible D gene (6 bases). The CDR3 loop spans 15 amino acids. Trimming removed 6 bases at V and 4 bases at J, with 16 bases between. Germline CDR1 is SGHAT and CDR2 is FQDESV (reference sequence).

The sample holds one count of this clonotype. This chain links TRBV7-2 with TRBJ2-5; 11 positions agree with TRBD2. The CDR3 has 19 residues. Germline values: CDR1 SGHTA, CDR2 FQGNSA. V dropped 0 bases and J dropped 5; count of bases not matched to a gene: 14. The CDR3 spells CASSLAPSGTSGTQETQYF. The CDR3 DNA reads as TGTGCCAGCAGCTTAGCCCCATCTGGGACTAGCGGAACCCAGGAGACCCAGTACTTC.

This clonotype was detected a few times. The V gene is TRBV7-2, the J gene TRBJ2-5, with 8 bases identical to TRBD1. From germline, CDR1 is SGHTA and CDR2 FQGNSA. The V gene end was trimmed by 1 base and the J gene end by 4 bases; junction bases not matched to a gene: 5. The CDR3 is 15 residues long. Written as DNA, the CDR3 is TGTGCCAGCAGCTTAGGGGGACAGGCGGGAGAGACCCAGTACTTC. It codes for CASSLGGQAGETQYF.

V usage is TRBV9 and J usage is TRBJ1-2, with a possible D match to TRBD1 (5 bases). Germline assignment: CDR1 SGDLS and CDR2 YYNGEE. The germline V and J ends were trimmed by 0 bases and 3 bases, with 12 bases remaining between them. The CDR3 has 15 residues. In DNA form, the CDR3 reads TGTGCCAGCAGCGTAGCCGGCAGGGCGGACTATGGCTACACCTTC. Protein product: CASSVAGRADYGYTF.

The chain couples TRBV6-5 to TRBJ1-2; D gene ambiguous. This CDR3 spans 14 amino acids. Germline V CDR1 and CDR2: MNHEY, SVGAGI. The V gene lost 5 bases and the J gene lost 7 bases, with 17 bases spanning the gap. The CDR3 region is CASSAQIWSGGYTF. DNA of the CDR3: TGTGCCAGCAGTGCCCAGATATGGTCGGGTGGCTACACCTTC.

The rearrangement links TRBV20-1 to TRBJ1-2; possible D gene TRBD1, 5 bases. Germline lookup yields CDR1 DFQATT and CDR2 SNEGSKA (reference sequence). The CDR3 contains 14 residues. The V gene lost 3 bases and the J gene lost 8 bases, with 19 bases spanning the gap. In DNA, the CDR3 is TGCAGTGCTAGGGGACCCGGGCCCCGGGAGGGCTACACCTTC. Translating gives CSARGPGPREGYTF.

The chain carries TRBV5-1 and TRBJ2-3; D is perhaps TRBD1 (6 bases). Between the trimmed V and J ends, which lost 4 bases and 1 base, there was a span of 16 bases. The CDR3 extends over 16 amino acids. Germline CDR1 reads SGHRS; CDR2 reads YFSETQ. Here the CDR3 reads CASSPKQGTGTDTQYF. DNA of the CDR3: TGCGCCAGCAGCCCAAAACAGGGAACCGGCACAGATACGCAGTATTTT.

The V call is TRBV5-1, the J call TRBJ2-3; D unresolved. V lost 2 bases to trimming and J lost 1 base, with 14 bases between them. The CDR3 length is 16 residues. Germline CDR1 SGHRS, CDR2 YFSETQ. CDR3 residues: CASSFGENSGTDTQYF. The CDR3 region has the DNA TGCGCCAGCAGCTTTGGAGAGAACTCCGGCACAGATACGCAGTATTTT.

The rearrangement links TRBV20-1 to TRBJ2-5; TRBD2 matches at 10 bases. Per germline, CDR1 DFQATT and CDR2 SNEGSKA (reference sequence). The trim removed 0 bases at V and 5 bases at J, leaving 3 bases unmatched. The CDR3 covers 14 residues. CDR3: CSARDGLAVETQYF. DNA of the CDR3: TGCAGTGCTAGAGACGGACTAGCGGTGGAGACCCAGTACTTC.

This chain links TRBV11-2 with TRBJ1-4; 7 bases map to TRBD1. CDR3 length: 15 amino acids. The V gene end was trimmed by 7 bases and the J gene end by 7 bases; junction bases not matched to a gene: 12. Looked up from germline, CDR1 is SGHAT and CDR2 is FQNNGV. CDR3 region: CASKPQGNWGEKLFF. CDR3 DNA sequence: TGTGCCAGCAAACCACAGGGGAACTGGGGTGAAAAACTGTTTTTT.

In its sample, this clonotype was seen a few times. An end of the junction differs from the germline gene, which may be a read error. This sequence joins TRBV12-3 or TRBV12-4 and TRBJ2-2; possibly TRBD2 for D (5 bases). The CDR3 has 12 residues. CDR3 sequence: CASSLRTGELVF. CDR3 bases: TGTGCCAGCAGTTTGAGAACCGGGGAGCTGGTTTTT.

This clonotype came up a few times. A much larger clone differs from this one at a single base, so this may be a read error. V usage is TRBV7-2 and J usage is TRBJ2-1; D tentatively reads TRBD1 or TRBD2 (7 bases each). The CDR3 is made up of 15 amino acids. CDR1 is SGHTA and CDR2 is FQGNSA in the germline V gene. CDR3 DNA sequence: TGTGCCTGCAGCCTACAGGGGAGGGGTTACAATGAGCAGTTCTTC. Encoded protein: CACSLQGRGYNEQFF.

Only a few counts were recorded for this clonotype. This sequence joins TRBV7-2 and TRBJ2-1; D unresolved. With 4 bases removed from V and 3 bases from J, the gap between germline ends came to 10 bases. There are 14 residues in the CDR3. Germline CDR1 SGHTA, CDR2 FQGNSA. The CDR3 DNA sequence: TGTGCCAGCAGCTACACAGAAAACTACAATGAGCAGTTCTTC. It is translated as CASSYTENYNEQFF.

About this clonotype: A junction boundary mismatches the germline segment, possibly from a read error. This chain joins TRBV9 and TRBJ2-1; D unresolved. There are 15 residues in the CDR3. Germline values: CDR1 SGDLS, CDR2 YYNGEE. CDR3: CASSEFAPSNNGQFF. The CDR3 coding sequence is TGTGCCAGCAGCGAGTTCGCCCCTTCCAACAATGGGCAGTTCTTC.

The chain uses TRBV12-3 or TRBV12-4 and TRBJ1-2; D gene ambiguous. The V end lost 3 bases, the J end lost 4 bases, and 9 bases lay between the germline ends. The CDR3 length is 13 residues. CDR3 sequence: CASSFTEGYGYTF. In DNA, the CDR3 is TGTGCCAGCAGTTTTACAGAGGGCTATGGCTACACCTTC.

There are a few counts of this clonotype. This chain links TRBV4-1 with TRBJ2-1; 13 positions match TRBD2. Germline V gene data show CDR1 as MGHRA and CDR2 as YSYEKL. After removal of 4 bases from V and 4 bases from J, the junction contained 7 bases not matched to a gene. The CDR3 totals 17 residues. The CDR3 spells CASSPQGLAGRYNEQFF. As DNA, the CDR3 is TGCGCCAGCAGCCCCCAGGGACTAGCGGGGAGATACAATGAGCAGTTCTTC.